Presented here are 30 T cell receptor beta chains from one specimen sequenced in a study of blood T cells in healthy people across ages. It was with a sample-barcoded 5' primer and a J-beta primer mix that a second PCR of roughly 7 to 12 cycles was run. One entry per CDR3 protein, called by TCRdb with MiXCR from the 5' RACE reads. The table shows about 720,000 distinct CDR3 sequences, with approximately 22% occurring only once. Sequenced material: blood. These receptors were obtained from a man aged 65 to 85 in good health.

The CDR3 spells CSVGDGNYGYTF. CDR3 coding DNA: TGCAGCGTTGGAGACGGGAACTATGGCTACACCTTC. The gene calls are TRBV29-1 and TRBJ1-2; the D is unclear. The CDR3 loop spans 12 amino acids. V gave up 4 bases and J gave up 2 bases, with 8 bases separating them. The germline gives CDR1 SQVTM, CDR2 ANQGSEA.

Only a few counts were recorded for this clonotype. The chain combines TRBV5-1 with TRBJ2-5, with TRBD1 as a possible D gene (6 bases). Germline lookup yields CDR1 SGHRS and CDR2 YFSETQ. This CDR3 contains 16 residues. Trimming took 4 bases from V and 1 from J, leaving 17 bases between them. The CDR3 protein is CASSSGRDNFQETQYF. The CDR3 nucleotides are TGCGCCAGCAGCAGTGGCAGGGACAATTTCCAAGAGACCCAGTACTTC.

This clonotype was counted between two and nine times. The chain couples TRBV6-2 or TRBV6-3 to TRBJ1-4; TRBD1 agrees at 9 bases. The J segment lost 5 bases and the V segment lost 7 bases, leaving 5 bases of the junction unmatched. This CDR3 comprises 14 residues. Germline assignment: CDR1 MNHEY and CDR2 SVGEGT. CDR3 sequence reads: CASIAGQGNEKLFF. In nucleotides, the CDR3 is TGTGCCAGCATTGCGGGACAGGGCAATGAAAAACTGTTTTTT.

The V gene is TRBV12-3 or TRBV12-4, the J gene TRBJ2-5; no clear D. CDR3 length: 13 amino acids. V lost 7 bases and J 0 bases, leaving 9 bases between the germline ends. The CDR3 DNA sequence: TGTGCCAGCATCCCCCCAGACCAAGAGACCCAGTACTTC. Its protein product is CASIPPDQETQYF.

The chain combines TRBV6-1 with TRBJ1-2, with D possibly TRBD1 on 6 matching bases. Per the germline V gene, CDR1 is MNHNS and CDR2 is SASEGT. Trimming took off 6 bases at V and 10 bases at J, with 15 bases between the two ends. This CDR3 has 12 residues. The CDR3: CASRSGQILYTF. The CDR3 DNA reads as TGTGCCAGCAGGTCAGGACAGATTCTCTACACCTTC.

The gene calls are TRBV28 and TRBJ1-2; D possibly corresponds to TRBD1 (5 bases). V lost 7 bases, J lost 7 bases, and 13 bases lay in between. The germline V gene encodes CDR1 MDHEN and CDR2 SYDVKM. The CDR3 sequence is 12 residues long. Here the CDR3 DNA reads TGTGCCAGCACTTACAAGGGGTCTGGCTACACCTTC. Protein: CASTYKGSGYTF.

As to this clonotype: A much larger clonotype is one base distant, so this may be a read error. J is TRBJ2-1 and V is TRBV12-3 or TRBV12-4, with D perhaps TRBD1 or TRBD2 (5 bases each). This CDR3 is built from 14 residues. Here the CDR3 reads CASRDSGSYKEQFF. CDR3 nucleotide sequence: TGTGCCAGCAGAGACAGCGGCTCCTACAAGGAGCAGTTCTTC.

The CDR3 region has the DNA TGTGCCAGTAGTCGACAGGCCCCAACTACCGGGGAGCTGTTTTTT. Translation: CASSRQAPTTGELFF. The chain is built from TRBV19 and TRBJ2-2, with D perhaps TRBD1 (6 bases). Trimming shortened V by 5 bases and J by 5 bases, and 15 bases separated the two germline ends. Germline values: CDR1 LNHDA, CDR2 SQIVND (reference sequence). The CDR3 covers 15 residues.

This clonotype has more than one count but fewer than ten. The J gene is TRBJ1-4, the V gene TRBV5-1; 7 positions match TRBD1. Trimming removed 3 bases from V and 0 bases from J; junction bases left unmatched: 5. The CDR3 spans 16 residues. CDR1 is SGHRS, CDR2 YFSETQ, per germline. CDR3 amino acids: CASSSRDSTTNEKLFF. In DNA form, the CDR3 reads TGCGCCAGCAGCTCCCGGGACAGCACAACTAATGAAAAACTGTTTTTT.

The chain employs TRBV7-2 and TRBJ2-1; 7 bases are a match to TRBD2. CDR1 is SGHTA, CDR2 FQGNSA, per germline. The J segment lost 7 bases and the V segment lost 3 bases, leaving 9 bases of the junction unmatched. The CDR3 loop spans 15 amino acids. In nucleotides, the CDR3 is TGTGCCAGCAGCTTGGGAGGGAGCGGGAAAAATGAGCAGTTCTTC. This encodes CASSLGGSGKNEQFF.

V and J are TRBV19 and TRBJ2-1; D unclear. CDR3 length equals 14 residues. The V gene lost 1 base and the J gene lost 6 bases, with 10 bases spanning the gap. Looked up from germline, CDR1 is LNHDA and CDR2 is SQIVND (reference sequence). CDR3 loop: CASSIVSTGNEQFF. The CDR3 nucleotides read TGTGCCAGTAGTATAGTATCTACGGGCAATGAGCAGTTCTTC.

A word on this clonotype: One junction end disagrees with the germline gene, perhaps due to a read error. This chain's CDR3 is CASSLTQIGELFF. The CDR3 coding sequence is TGTGCCAGCAGCTTAACTCAAATCGGGGAGCTTTTTTTT. This rearrangement joins TRBV11-3 to TRBJ2-2, with TRBD2 as a possible D gene (5 bases). Germline assignment: CDR1 SGHNT and CDR2 YENEEA. The CDR3 loop spans 13 amino acids.

This rearrangement joins TRBV27 to TRBJ1-2; a weak D match, TRBD1 (5 bases). The CDR3 loop spans 13 amino acids. Trimming left V 7 bases short and J 6 bases short, with 15 bases between. Germline CDR1 MNHEY, CDR2 SMNVEV (reference sequence). The CDR3: CASTTDGGDGYTF. In DNA form, the CDR3 reads TGTGCCAGCACTACGGACGGAGGGGATGGCTACACCTTC.

The genes are TRBV5-1 and TRBJ1-4; no clear D gene. From germline, CDR1 is SGHRS and CDR2 YFSETQ. The CDR3 length is 15 residues. V lost 0 bases and J 3 bases, leaving 9 bases between the germline ends. The CDR3 DNA reads TGCGCCAGCAGCTTGGATGCGGCGCCTAATGAAAAACTGTTTTTT. Its protein product is CASSLDAAPNEKLFF.

This clonotype came up a few times. The chain carries TRBV5-1 and TRBJ2-7; D is unclear. Per the germline V gene, CDR1 is SGHRS and CDR2 is YFSETQ. The CDR3 has 11 amino acids. V gave up 5 bases and J gave up 6 bases, with 9 bases separating them. The CDR3 DNA sequence: TGCGCCAGCAGAGGAAGCTCCGAGCAGTACTTC. It translates to CASRGSSEQYF.

In this sample, this clonotype turned up a few times. The chain is built from TRBV7-9 and TRBJ1-4; D possibly corresponds to TRBD1 (6 bases). Germline V gives CDR1 SEHNR, CDR2 FQNEAQ (reference sequence). The CDR3 runs to 14 residues. V was clipped by 2 bases and J by 7 bases, with 11 bases between them. The chain's CDR3 is CASSLRGTGEKLFF. CDR3 sequence (DNA): TGTGCCAGCAGCTTAAGGGGGACTGGTGAAAAACTGTTTTTT.

This chain uses TRBV6-6 with TRBJ2-7; D not resolved. Germline V gene sequence: CDR1 MNHNY, CDR2 SVGAGI (reference sequence). The CDR3 loop spans 13 amino acids. Trimming removed 2 bases at V and 0 bases at J, with 5 bases between. CDR3 sequence: CASSYADSYEQYV. CDR3 DNA: TGTGCCAGCAGTTACGCGGACTCCTACGAGCAGTACGTC.

This rearrangement joins TRBV24-1 to TRBJ1-5; D unresolved. CDR1 KGHDR and CDR2 SFDVKD come from the germline V gene. The CDR3 extends over 14 amino acids. Trimming left V 4 bases short and J 5 bases short, with 11 bases between. CDR3 in DNA: TGTGCCACCAGTGACTCACAAACGGATCAGCCCCAGCATTTT. It yields the protein CATSDSQTDQPQHF.

There are a few counts of this clonotype. The chain combines TRBV20-1 with TRBJ2-4; 10 positions match TRBD1. The trim removed 6 bases at V and 5 bases at J, leaving 4 bases unmatched. The CDR3 length is 13 residues. Germline V gene data show CDR1 as DFQATT and CDR2 as SNEGSKA (reference sequence). CDR3 bases: TGCAGTGCAACGGGACAGGGGCAAAACATTCAGTACTTC. Its protein product is CSATGQGQNIQYF.

This clonotype was seen a handful of times. J is TRBJ1-2 and V is TRBV5-1, with TRBD1 as a possible D gene (6 bases). Trimming pared 4 bases from V and 6 bases from J, leaving 16 bases between. The CDR3 covers 14 residues. The germline gives CDR1 SGHRS, CDR2 YFSETQ. DNA of the CDR3: TGCGCCAGCAGCGCTCGCCGGGACAAGGATGGCTACACCTTC. It encodes CASSARRDKDGYTF.

This clonotype was picked up a small number of times. The chain is built from TRBV7-9 and TRBJ1-4; D remains unclear. The CDR3 has 12 amino acids. The germline V gene has CDR1 SEHNR and CDR2 FQNEAQ (reference sequence). Trimming cost V 1 base and J 14 bases, with 11 bases left between them. The CDR3, as DNA: TGTGCCAGCAGCTTAGAGACCCGTAGCCTGTTTTTT. It yields the protein CASSLETRSLFF.

This chain connects TRBV29-1 to TRBJ2-3; TRBD2 might be the D (6 bases). CDR1 SQVTM and CDR2 ANQGSEA come from the germline V gene. This CDR3 has 12 residues. V was clipped by 4 bases and J by 5 bases, with 10 bases between them. The DNA for the CDR3 is TGCAGCGTTGGGGACGGGAGAGATACGCAGTATTTT. Translated: CSVGDGRDTQYF.

This clonotype was seen once. A read error may be the cause here, since a much bigger clone is one base away. V usage is TRBV5-1 and J usage is TRBJ1-2; possibly TRBD1 for D (6 bases). This CDR3 region has 14 residues. Germline V gene lookup returns CDR1 SGHRS and CDR2 YFSETQ. CDR3 region: CVSTQDRLLYGYTF. The CDR3 region has the DNA TGCGTCAGCACCCAGGACAGACTCCTCTATGGCTACACCTTC.

This clonotype occurred many times. This chain joins TRBV29-1 and TRBJ2-1; TRBD1 is a possible D gene (5 bases). CDR3 length: 11 amino acids. V was cut by 5 bases and J by 4 bases, with 6 bases left in between. Germline-derived CDR1 and CDR2 are SQVTM and ANQGSEA. CDR3 nucleotide sequence: TGCAGCGTTAGGGGTTACAATGAGCAGTTCTTC. This encodes CSVRGYNEQFF.

This chain connects TRBV7-2 to TRBJ2-1; D is ambiguous. The CDR3 consists of 13 residues. Germline CDR1 reads SGHTA; CDR2 reads FQGNSA. Trimming left V 1 base short and J 11 bases short, with 12 bases between. CDR3 sequence: CASSLEGLLKQFF. CDR3 DNA: TGTGCCAGCAGCTTAGAGGGTTTACTAAAGCAGTTCTTC.

This chain joins TRBV7-8 and TRBJ2-7; 9 positions match TRBD1. Germline lookup yields CDR1 SGHVS and CDR2 FQNEAQ. The CDR3 covers 14 residues. The junction had 10 bases not matched to a gene; V was cut back by 6 bases and J by 7 bases. The CDR3: CASRPGTGIGEQYF. Here the CDR3 DNA reads TGTGCCAGCAGACCCGGGACAGGGATTGGGGAGCAGTACTTC.

The chain combines TRBV5-1 with TRBJ2-7; 9 nucleotides match TRBD1. Germline values: CDR1 SGHRS, CDR2 YFSETQ. Trimming cost V 4 bases and J 6 bases; bases outside gene matches: 5. The CDR3 is 13 residues long. DNA for the CDR3: TGCGCCAGCAGCCCGGGACAGGGTCCCGAGCAGTACTTC. Translating gives CASSPGQGPEQYF.

This clonotype was seen a few times. The V gene is TRBV29-1, the J gene TRBJ1-2; 7 bases are shared with TRBD1. Germline lookup yields CDR1 SQVTM and CDR2 ANQGSEA. The CDR3 is 12 residues long. V dropped 6 bases and J dropped 7; count of bases not matched to a gene: 8. The DNA for the CDR3 is TGCAGCGTGGGGCCAGGGGGGGGTGGCTACACCTTC. Translating it yields CSVGPGGGGYTF.

This clonotype has a handful of counts. An end of the junction differs from the germline gene, which may be a read error. The chain carries TRBV5-1 and TRBJ2-5; no definite D call. The CDR3 totals 15 residues. Germline CDR1 SGHRS, CDR2 YFSETQ. CDR3 DNA sequence: TGCGCCAGCAGCTCAGACTCGGGTACACAAGAGACCCAGTGCTTC. Amino acid sequence: CASSSDSGTQETQCF.

This clonotype has just a few counts. The J gene is TRBJ2-7, the V gene TRBV27; no clear D gene. Trimming cost V 0 bases and J 2 bases, with 8 bases left between them. CDR3 length equals 14 residues. The germline gives CDR1 MNHEY, CDR2 SMNVEV (reference sequence). CDR3 in amino acids: CASSLSRVAYEQYF. DNA of the CDR3: TGTGCCAGCAGTTTATCCCGGGTCGCCTACGAGCAGTACTTC.